These T cell receptor beta chains were read from a single sample in a study of human T cells and chemical hapten exposure. Using its own MiXCR run on the RACE reads, TCRdb lists one record per CDR3 protein. The table lists about 350,000 distinct CDR3 sequences, nearly 6.5% of them singletons, with around 5.8% in the top ten. Sequencing used whole blood, obtained in connection with sensitization to the hapten diphenylcyclopropenone (DPC). Receptors were obtained from a young woman with alopecia areata. Some clones in this sample may be carry-over from other donors' samples. Each CDR3 is given with its conserved first and last residue. The D gene is left open where the match is weak. Where a row states a size, it is once, few, many or the class of an expanded clone; other rows omit it.

cdr3_aa: CASSLKDPYNSPLHF; cdr3_nt: TGTGCCAGCAGCTTAAAGGACCCATATAATTCACCCCTCCACTTT; v_call: TRBV7-9; d_call: NA; clone_size: many; j_call: TRBJ1-6
cdr3_aa: CASSPGLAGNSNEQFF; cdr3_nt: TGTGCCAGCAGCCCCGGACTAGCGGGCAACTCCAATGAGCAGTTCTTC; v_call: TRBV11-2; d_call: TRBD2; clone_size: few; j_call: TRBJ2-1
cdr3_aa: CASRGTGSGKLFF; cdr3_nt: TGTGCCAGCAGGGGGACAGGGAGTGGAAAACTGTTTTTT; v_call: TRBV2; d_call: TRBD1; clone_size: many; j_call: TRBJ1-4
cdr3_aa: CASSSDGPTDTQYF; cdr3_nt: TGTGCCAGCAGCTCCGACGGGCCCACAGATACGCAGTATTTT; v_call: TRBV13; d_call: NA; clone_size: many; j_call: TRBJ2-3
cdr3_aa: CATSDLHIRNYGYTF; cdr3_nt: TGTGCCACCAGTGATTTGCATATCAGGAACTATGGCTACACCTTC; v_call: TRBV24-1; d_call: NA; clone_size: NA; j_call: TRBJ1-2
cdr3_aa: CASRQTGVGNSPLHF; cdr3_nt: TGTGCCAGCAGACAGACAGGGGTGGGTAATTCACCCCTCCACTTT; v_call: TRBV6-1; d_call: TRBD1; clone_size: many; j_call: TRBJ1-6
cdr3_aa: CASGLETREAFF; cdr3_nt: TGTGCTAGTGGTTTGGAGACAAGGGAAGCTTTCTTT; v_call: TRBV12-5; d_call: NA; clone_size: many; j_call: TRBJ1-1
cdr3_aa: CASRFAGLNTEAFF; cdr3_nt: TGTGCCAGCCGATTTGCAGGGTTGAACACTGAAGCTTTCTTT; v_call: TRBV6-5; d_call: NA; clone_size: NA; j_call: TRBJ1-1
cdr3_aa: CSAKLTQETQYF; cdr3_nt: TGCAGTGCTAAACTAACGCAAGAGACCCAGTACTTC; v_call: TRBV20-1; d_call: NA; clone_size: NA; j_call: TRBJ2-5
cdr3_aa: CASSQGSVSGNTIYF; cdr3_nt: TGCGCCAGCAGCCAAGGGAGTGTTTCTGGAAACACCATATATTTT; v_call: TRBV4-1; d_call: NA; clone_size: few; j_call: TRBJ1-3
cdr3_aa: CSVDQGETQYF; cdr3_nt: TGCAGCGTTGATCAAGGGGAGACCCAGTACTTC; v_call: TRBV29-1; d_call: NA; clone_size: few; j_call: TRBJ2-5
cdr3_aa: CSVAPEGGLNTQYF; cdr3_nt: TGCAGCGTTGCGCCGGAAGGGGGACTTAATACGCAGTATTTT; v_call: TRBV29-1; d_call: NA; clone_size: NA; j_call: TRBJ2-3
cdr3_aa: CASSQNTGIQPQHF; cdr3_nt: TGTGCCAGCAGTCAGAACACAGGGATTCAGCCCCAGCATTTT; v_call: TRBV6-2/TRBV6-3; d_call: NA; clone_size: NA; j_call: TRBJ1-5
cdr3_aa: CASSPFGLNTEAFF; cdr3_nt: TGTGCCAGCAGTCCATTCGGGCTGAACACTGAAGCTTTCTTT; v_call: TRBV28; d_call: NA; clone_size: many; j_call: TRBJ1-1
cdr3_aa: CATSDFTGTYGYTF; cdr3_nt: TGTGCCACCAGTGATTTCACAGGGACCTATGGCTACACCTTC; v_call: TRBV24-1; d_call: NA; clone_size: NA; j_call: TRBJ1-2
cdr3_aa: CASSLDYATDTQYF; cdr3_nt: TGTGCCAGCAGCCTCGACTATGCCACAGATACGCAGTATTTT; v_call: TRBV6-6; d_call: NA; clone_size: NA; j_call: TRBJ2-3
cdr3_aa: CASSPGLGSTGELFF; cdr3_nt: TGTGCCAGCTCACCGGGACTAGGAAGCACCGGGGAGCTGTTTTTT; v_call: TRBV18; d_call: TRBD2; clone_size: NA; j_call: TRBJ2-2
cdr3_aa: CASSQGPGGDGNTQYF; cdr3_nt: TGTGCCAGCAGCCAAGGTCCGGGGGGGGACGGGAATACGCAGTATTTT; v_call: TRBV3-1; d_call: TRBD2; clone_size: few; j_call: TRBJ2-3